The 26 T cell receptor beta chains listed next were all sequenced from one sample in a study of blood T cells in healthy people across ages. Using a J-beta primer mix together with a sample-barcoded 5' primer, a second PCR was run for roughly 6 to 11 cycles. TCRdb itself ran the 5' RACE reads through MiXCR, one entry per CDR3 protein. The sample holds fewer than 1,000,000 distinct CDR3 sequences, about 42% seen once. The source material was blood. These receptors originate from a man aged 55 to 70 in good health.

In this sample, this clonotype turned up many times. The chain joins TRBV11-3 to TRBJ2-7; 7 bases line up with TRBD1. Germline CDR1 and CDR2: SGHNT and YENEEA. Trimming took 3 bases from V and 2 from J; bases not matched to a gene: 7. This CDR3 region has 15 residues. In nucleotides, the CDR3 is TGTGCCAGCAGCTTCGGTGTTCAGGGGGCCTACGAGCAGTACTTC. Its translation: CASSFGVQGAYEQYF.

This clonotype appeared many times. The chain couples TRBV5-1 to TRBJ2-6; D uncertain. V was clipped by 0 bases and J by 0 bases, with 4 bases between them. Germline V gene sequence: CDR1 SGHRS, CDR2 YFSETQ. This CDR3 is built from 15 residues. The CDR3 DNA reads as TGCGCCAGCAGCTTGGGTACCTCTGGGGCCAACGTCCTGACTTTC. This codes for CASSLGTSGANVLTF.

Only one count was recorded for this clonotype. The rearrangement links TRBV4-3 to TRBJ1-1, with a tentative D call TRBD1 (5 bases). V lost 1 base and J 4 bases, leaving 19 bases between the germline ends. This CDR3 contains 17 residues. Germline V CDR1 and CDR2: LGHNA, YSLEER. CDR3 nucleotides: TGCGCCAGCAGCCAAGGTAGGGATCGGGGCGGCGGCACTGAAGCTTTCTTT. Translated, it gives CASSQGRDRGGGTEAFF.

The CDR3 here is CASSAPNGATGELFF. CDR3 sequence (DNA): TGTGCCAGCAGCGCACCCAACGGGGCGACCGGGGAGCTGTTTTTT. J is TRBJ2-2 and V is TRBV7-2; D is tentatively TRBD1 or TRBD2 (5 bases each). This CDR3 region has 15 residues. Germline V gene data show CDR1 as SGHTA and CDR2 as FQGNSA. Trimming removed 5 bases from V and 5 bases from J, with 15 bases in between.

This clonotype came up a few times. The CDR3 loop reads CASSLTGVNEQFF. DNA of the CDR3: TGCGCCAGCAGCTTAACAGGGGTAAATGAGCAGTTCTTC. This chain links TRBV5-1 with TRBJ2-1; 7 nucleotides align to TRBD1. This CDR3 is built from 13 residues. V shed 2 bases and J 7 bases; nucleotides not matched to a gene: 3. CDR1 is SGHRS and CDR2 is YFSETQ in the germline V gene.

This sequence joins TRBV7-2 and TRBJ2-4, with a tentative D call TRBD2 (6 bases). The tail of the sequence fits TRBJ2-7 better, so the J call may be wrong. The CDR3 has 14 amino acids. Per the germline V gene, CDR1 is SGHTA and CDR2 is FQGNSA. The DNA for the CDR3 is TGTGCCAGCAGCCGGGGAGGACCACCCAACGAGCAGTACTTC. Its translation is CASSRGGPPNEQYF.

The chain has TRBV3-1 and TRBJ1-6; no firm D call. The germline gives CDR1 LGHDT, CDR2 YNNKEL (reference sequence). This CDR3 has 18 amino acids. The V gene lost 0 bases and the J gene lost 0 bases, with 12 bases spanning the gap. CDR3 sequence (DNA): TGTGCCAGCAGCCAAGATATCAGAAAGAGCTCCTATAATTCACCCCTCCACTTT. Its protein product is CASSQDIRKSSYNSPLHF.

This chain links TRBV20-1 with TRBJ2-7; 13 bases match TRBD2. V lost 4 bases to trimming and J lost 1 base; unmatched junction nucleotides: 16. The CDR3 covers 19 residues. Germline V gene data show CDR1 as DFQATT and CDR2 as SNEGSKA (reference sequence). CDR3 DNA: TGCAGTGCTAAACCCGGTCCCGGGACTAGCGGGGCAACTTCCTACGAGCAGTACTTC. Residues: CSAKPGPGTSGATSYEQYF.

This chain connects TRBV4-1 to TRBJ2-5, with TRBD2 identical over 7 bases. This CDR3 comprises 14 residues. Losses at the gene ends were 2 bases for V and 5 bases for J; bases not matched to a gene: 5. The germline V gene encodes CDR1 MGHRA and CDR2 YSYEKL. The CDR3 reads CASSQLSGGETQYF. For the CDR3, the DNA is TGCGCCAGCAGCCAACTATCGGGGGGTGAGACCCAGTACTTC.

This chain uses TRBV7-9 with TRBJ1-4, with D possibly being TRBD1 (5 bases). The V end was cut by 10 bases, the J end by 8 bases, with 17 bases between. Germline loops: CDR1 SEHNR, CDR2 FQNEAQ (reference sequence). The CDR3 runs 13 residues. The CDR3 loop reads CANPRRGFEKLFF. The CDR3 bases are TGTGCCAACCCAAGGCGGGGGTTCGAAAAACTGTTTTTT.

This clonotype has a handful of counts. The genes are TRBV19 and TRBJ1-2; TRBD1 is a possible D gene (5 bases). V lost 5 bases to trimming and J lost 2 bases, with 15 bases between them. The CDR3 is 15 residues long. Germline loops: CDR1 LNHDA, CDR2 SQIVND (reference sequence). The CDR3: CASSEARGNNYGYTF. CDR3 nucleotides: TGTGCCAGTAGTGAGGCGAGGGGCAACAACTATGGCTACACCTTC.

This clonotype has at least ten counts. The CDR3 nucleotides read TGCAGCGTTGTGCCGGGACTCCGCAATGAGCAGTTCTTC. Its translation is CSVVPGLRNEQFF. This chain joins TRBV29-1 and TRBJ2-1; perhaps TRBD2 as D (6 bases). Trimming took off 4 bases at V and 6 bases at J, with 13 bases between the two ends. Germline lookup yields CDR1 SQVTM and CDR2 ANQGSEA. The CDR3 loop spans 13 amino acids.

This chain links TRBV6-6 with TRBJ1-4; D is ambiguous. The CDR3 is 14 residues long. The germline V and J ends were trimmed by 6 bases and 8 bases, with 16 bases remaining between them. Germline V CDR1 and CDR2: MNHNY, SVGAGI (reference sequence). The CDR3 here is CASSSRGVREKLFF. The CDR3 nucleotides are TGTGCCAGCAGCTCACGGGGAGTACGGGAAAAACTGTTTTTT.

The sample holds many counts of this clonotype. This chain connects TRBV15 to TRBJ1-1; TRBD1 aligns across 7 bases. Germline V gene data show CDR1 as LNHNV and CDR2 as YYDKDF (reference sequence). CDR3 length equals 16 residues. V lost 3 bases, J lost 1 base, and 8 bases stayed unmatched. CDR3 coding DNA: TGTGCCACCAGCAGTGACCGGGGGACAGCGAACACTGAAGCTTTCTTT. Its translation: CATSSDRGTANTEAFF.

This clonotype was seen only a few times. The CDR3 bases are TGCGCCAGCAGCCAAGTTCCGGAGGGGGCCTACAATGAGCAGTTCTTC. Encoded protein: CASSQVPEGAYNEQFF. The V and J genes are TRBV4-1 and TRBJ2-1; D may correspond to TRBD1 or TRBD2 (6 bases each). V gave up 1 base and J gave up 2 bases, with 12 bases separating them. The germline CDR1 and CDR2 sequences are MGHRA and YSYEKL. The CDR3 extends over 16 amino acids.

The CDR3 DNA reads TGTGCCAGCAGCTCGCCGGGACACCGCACAGATACGCAGTATTTT. Its translation: CASSSPGHRTDTQYF. V usage is TRBV11-1 and J usage is TRBJ2-3, with D maybe TRBD1 (6 bases). Germline V gene lookup returns CDR1 SGHAT and CDR2 FQDESV (reference sequence). The V gene lost 4 bases and the J gene lost 1 base, with 12 bases spanning the gap. The length of the CDR3 is 15 residues. Using reference TRBV11-1 and TRBJ2-3 for the parts outside the CDR3, the full variable domain is EAEVAQSPRYKITEKSQAVAFWCDPISGHATLYWYRQILGQGPELLVQFQDESVVDDSQLPKDRFSAERLKGVDSTLKIQPAELGDSAMYLCASSSPGHRTDTQYFGPGTRLTVL.

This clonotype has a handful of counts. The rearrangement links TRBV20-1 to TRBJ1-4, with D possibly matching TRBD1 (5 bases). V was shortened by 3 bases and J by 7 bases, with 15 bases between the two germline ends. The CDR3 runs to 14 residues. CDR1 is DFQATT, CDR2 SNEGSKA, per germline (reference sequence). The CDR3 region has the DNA TGCAGTGCTAGCCCCATGGGGGGACGTGAAAAACTGTTTTTT. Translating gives CSASPMGGREKLFF.

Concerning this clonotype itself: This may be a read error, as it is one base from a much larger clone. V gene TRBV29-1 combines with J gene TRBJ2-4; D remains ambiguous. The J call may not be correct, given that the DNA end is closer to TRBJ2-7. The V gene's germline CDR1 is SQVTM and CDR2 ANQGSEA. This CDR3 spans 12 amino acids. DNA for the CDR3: TGCAGCGCCCTCGTAGGGCGCAACGAGCAGTACTTC. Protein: CSALVGRNEQYF.

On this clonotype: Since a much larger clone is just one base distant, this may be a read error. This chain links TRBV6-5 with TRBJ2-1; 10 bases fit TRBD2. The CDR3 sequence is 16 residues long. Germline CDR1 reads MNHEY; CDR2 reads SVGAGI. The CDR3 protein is CASSYRGSGGHNERFF. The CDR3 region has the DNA TGTGCCAGCAGTTACCGTGGTAGCGGGGGGCACAATGAGCGGTTCTTC.

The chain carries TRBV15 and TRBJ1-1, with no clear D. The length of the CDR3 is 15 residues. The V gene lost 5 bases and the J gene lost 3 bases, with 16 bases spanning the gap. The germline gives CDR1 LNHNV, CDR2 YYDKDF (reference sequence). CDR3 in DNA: TGTGCCACCAGCCAAGGGCAGGCTGTTGACACTGAAGCTTTCTTT. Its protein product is CATSQGQAVDTEAFF.

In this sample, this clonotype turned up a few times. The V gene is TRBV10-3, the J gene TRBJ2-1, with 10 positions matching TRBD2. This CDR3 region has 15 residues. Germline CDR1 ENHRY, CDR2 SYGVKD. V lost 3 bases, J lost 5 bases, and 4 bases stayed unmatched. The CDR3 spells CAISDLAGGNNEQFF. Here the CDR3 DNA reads TGTGCCATCAGTGATTTAGCGGGGGGCAACAATGAGCAGTTCTTC.

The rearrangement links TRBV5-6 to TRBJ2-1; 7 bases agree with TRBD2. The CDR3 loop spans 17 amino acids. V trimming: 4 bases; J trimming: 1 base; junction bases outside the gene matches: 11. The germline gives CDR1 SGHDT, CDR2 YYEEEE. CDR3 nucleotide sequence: TGTGCCAGCAGCCCAAGGTGGCGGGGGAATTCCTACAATGAGCAGTTCTTC. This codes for CASSPRWRGNSYNEQFF.

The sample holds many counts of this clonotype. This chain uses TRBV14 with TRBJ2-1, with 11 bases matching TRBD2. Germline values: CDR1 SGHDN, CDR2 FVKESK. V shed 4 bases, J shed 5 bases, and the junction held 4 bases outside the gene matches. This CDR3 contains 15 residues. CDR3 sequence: CASSLSGGANNEQFF. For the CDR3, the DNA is TGTGCCAGCAGCCTTAGCGGGGGGGCTAACAATGAGCAGTTCTTC.

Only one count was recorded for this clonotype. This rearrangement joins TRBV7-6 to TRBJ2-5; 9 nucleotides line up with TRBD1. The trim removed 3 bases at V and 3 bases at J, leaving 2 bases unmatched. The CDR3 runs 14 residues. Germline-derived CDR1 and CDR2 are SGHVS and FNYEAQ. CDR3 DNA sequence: TGTGCCAGCAGCTTCCGGACAGGGGAAGAGACCCAGTACTTC. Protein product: CASSFRTGEETQYF.

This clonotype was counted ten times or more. This chain's CDR3 is CASSQRPTGSYEQYF. The CDR3 region has the DNA TGCGCCAGCAGCCAACGGCCGACAGGGAGTTACGAGCAGTACTTC. This chain links TRBV4-3 with TRBJ2-7; TRBD1 matches 7 bases. Germline values: CDR1 LGHNA, CDR2 YSLEER. The length of the CDR3 is 15 residues. J lost 4 bases, V lost 2 bases, and 8 bases had no gene match.

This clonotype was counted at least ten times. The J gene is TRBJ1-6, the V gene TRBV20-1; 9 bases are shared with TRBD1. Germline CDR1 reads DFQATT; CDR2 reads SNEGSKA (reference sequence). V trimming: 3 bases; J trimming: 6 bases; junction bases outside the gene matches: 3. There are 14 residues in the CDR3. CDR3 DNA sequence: TGCAGTGCTAGGGAGGACAGGGGTAATTCACCCCTCCACTTT. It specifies CSAREDRGNSPLHF.